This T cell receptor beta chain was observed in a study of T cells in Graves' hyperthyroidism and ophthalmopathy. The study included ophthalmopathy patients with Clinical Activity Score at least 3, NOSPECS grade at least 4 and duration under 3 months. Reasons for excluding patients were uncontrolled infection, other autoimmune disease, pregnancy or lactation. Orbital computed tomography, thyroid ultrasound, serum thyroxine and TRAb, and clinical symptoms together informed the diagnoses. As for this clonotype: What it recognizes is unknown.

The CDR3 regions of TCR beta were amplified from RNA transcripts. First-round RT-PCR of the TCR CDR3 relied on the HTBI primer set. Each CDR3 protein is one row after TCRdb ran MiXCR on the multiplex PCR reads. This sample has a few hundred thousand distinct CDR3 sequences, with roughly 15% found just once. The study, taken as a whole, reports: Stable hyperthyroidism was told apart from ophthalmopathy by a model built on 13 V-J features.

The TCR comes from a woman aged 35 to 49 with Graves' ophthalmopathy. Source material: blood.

CDR3: CASSLGAGLGSPLHF. CDR3 DNA sequence: TGCGCCAGCAGCTTGGGGGCAGGGCTAGGTTCACCCCTCCACTTT. The chain couples TRBV5-1 to TRBJ1-6; D may be TRBD1 (5 bases). The CDR3 has 15 residues. With 0 bases removed from V and 9 bases from J, the gap between germline ends came to 13 bases. Germline assignment: CDR1 SGHRS and CDR2 YFSETQ.